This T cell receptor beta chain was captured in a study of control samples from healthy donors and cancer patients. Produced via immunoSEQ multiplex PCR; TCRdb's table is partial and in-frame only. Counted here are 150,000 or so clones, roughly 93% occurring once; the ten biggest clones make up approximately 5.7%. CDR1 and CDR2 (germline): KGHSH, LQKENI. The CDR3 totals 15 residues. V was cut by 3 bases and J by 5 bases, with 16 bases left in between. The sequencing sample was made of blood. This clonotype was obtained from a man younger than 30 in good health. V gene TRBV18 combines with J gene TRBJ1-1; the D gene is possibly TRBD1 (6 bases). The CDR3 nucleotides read TGTGCCAGCTCACCTCCTCGGGGGCGCTTTACTGAAGCTTTCTTT. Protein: CASSPPRGRFTEAFF.